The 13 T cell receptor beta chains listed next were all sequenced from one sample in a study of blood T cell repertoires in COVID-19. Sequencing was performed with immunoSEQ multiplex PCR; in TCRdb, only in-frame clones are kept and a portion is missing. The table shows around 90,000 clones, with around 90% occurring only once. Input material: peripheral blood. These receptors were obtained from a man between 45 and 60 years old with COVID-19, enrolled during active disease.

DNA of the CDR3: TGCGCCACCGCGACAGATGGGAGCACAGATACGCAGTATTTT. Encoded protein: CATATDGSTDTQYF. V is TRBV5-1 and J is TRBJ2-3, with D perhaps TRBD1 (5 bases). CDR1 SGHRS and CDR2 YFSETQ come from the germline V gene. The CDR3 loop spans 14 amino acids. The V gene lost 9 bases and the J gene lost 0 bases, with 14 bases spanning the gap.

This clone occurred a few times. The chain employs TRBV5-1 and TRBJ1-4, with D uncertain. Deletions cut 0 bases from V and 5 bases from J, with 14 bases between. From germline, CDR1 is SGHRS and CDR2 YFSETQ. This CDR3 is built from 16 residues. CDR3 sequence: CASSLGASGGNEKLFF. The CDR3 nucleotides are TGCGCCAGCAGCTTGGGGGCTTCCGGAGGGAATGAAAAACTGTTTTTT. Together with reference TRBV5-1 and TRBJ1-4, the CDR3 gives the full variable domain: KAGVTQTPRYLIKTRGQQVTLSCSPISGHRSVSWYQQTPGQGLQFLFEYFSETQRNKGNFPGRFSGRQFSNSRSEMNVSTLELGDSALYLCASSLGASGGNEKLFFGSGTQLSVL.

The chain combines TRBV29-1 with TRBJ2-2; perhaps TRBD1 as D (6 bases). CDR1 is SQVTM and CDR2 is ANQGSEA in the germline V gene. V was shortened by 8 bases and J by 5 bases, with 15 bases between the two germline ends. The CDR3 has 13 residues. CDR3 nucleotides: TGCAGCTACCGGACAGCGAGGACCGGGGAGCTGTTTTTT. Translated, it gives CSYRTARTGELFF.

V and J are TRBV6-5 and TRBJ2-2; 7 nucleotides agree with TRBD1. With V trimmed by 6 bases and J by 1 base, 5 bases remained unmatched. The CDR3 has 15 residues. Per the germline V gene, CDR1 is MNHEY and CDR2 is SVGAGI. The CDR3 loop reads CASRRDRLNTGELFF. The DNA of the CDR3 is TGTGCCAGCAGAAGGGACAGACTGAACACCGGGGAGCTGTTTTTT.

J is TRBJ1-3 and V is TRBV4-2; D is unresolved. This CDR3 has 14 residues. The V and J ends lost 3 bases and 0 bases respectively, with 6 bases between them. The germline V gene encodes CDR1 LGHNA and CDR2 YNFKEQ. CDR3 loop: CASSQGRSGNTIYF. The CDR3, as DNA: TGTGCCAGCAGCCAGGGCCGCTCTGGAAACACCATATATTTT.

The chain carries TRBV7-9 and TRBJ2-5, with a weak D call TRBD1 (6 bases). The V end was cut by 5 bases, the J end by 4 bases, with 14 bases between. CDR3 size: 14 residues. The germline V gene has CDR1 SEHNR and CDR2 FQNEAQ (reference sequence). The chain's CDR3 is CASSQQGKGETQYF. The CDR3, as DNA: TGTGCCAGCAGCCAACAGGGAAAGGGAGAGACCCAGTACTTC.

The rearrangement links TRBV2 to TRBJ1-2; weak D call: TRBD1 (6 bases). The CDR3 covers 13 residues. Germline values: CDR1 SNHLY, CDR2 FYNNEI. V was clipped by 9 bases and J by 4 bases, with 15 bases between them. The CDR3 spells CASHGQLGYGYTF. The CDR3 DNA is TGTGCCAGTCACGGACAGTTGGGCTATGGCTACACCTTC.

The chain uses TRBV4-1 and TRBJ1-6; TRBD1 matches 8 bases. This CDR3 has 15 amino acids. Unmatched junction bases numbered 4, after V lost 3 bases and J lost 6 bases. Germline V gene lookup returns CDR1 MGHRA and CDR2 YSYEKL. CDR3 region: CASSQSGQGNSPLHF. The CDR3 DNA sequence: TGCGCCAGCAGCCAGTCAGGACAGGGTAATTCACCCCTCCACTTT.

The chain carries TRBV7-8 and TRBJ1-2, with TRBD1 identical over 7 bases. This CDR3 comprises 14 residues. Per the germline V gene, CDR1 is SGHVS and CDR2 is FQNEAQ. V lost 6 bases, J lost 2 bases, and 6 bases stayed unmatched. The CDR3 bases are TGTGCCAGCAGTCCCGGGACAGCGAACTATGGCTACACCTTC. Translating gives CASSPGTANYGYTF.

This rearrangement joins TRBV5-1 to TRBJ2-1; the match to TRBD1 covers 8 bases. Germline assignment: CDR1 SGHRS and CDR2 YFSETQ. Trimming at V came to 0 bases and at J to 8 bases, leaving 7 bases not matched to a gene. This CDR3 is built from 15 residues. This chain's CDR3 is CASSLAGTGGHEQFF. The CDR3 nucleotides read TGCGCCAGCAGCTTGGCCGGGACAGGAGGTCATGAGCAGTTCTTC. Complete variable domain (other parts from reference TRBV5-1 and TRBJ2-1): KAGVTQTPRYLIKTRGQQVTLSCSPISGHRSVSWYQQTPGQGLQFLFEYFSETQRNKGNFPGRFSGRQFSNSRSEMNVSTLELGDSALYLCASSLAGTGGHEQFFGPGTRLTVL.

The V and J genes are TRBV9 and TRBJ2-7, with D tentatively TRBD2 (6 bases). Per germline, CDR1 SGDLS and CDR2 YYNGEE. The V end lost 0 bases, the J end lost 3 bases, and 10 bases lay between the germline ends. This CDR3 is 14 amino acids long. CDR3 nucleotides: TGTGCCAGCAGCGTAGACCCGGACTACTACGAGCAGTACTTC. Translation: CASSVDPDYYEQYF.

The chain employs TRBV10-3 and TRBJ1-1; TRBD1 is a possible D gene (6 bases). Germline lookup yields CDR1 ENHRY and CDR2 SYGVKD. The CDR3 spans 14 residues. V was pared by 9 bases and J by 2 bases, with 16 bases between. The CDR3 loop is CAIQTGTSNTEAFF. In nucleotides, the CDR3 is TGTGCCATACAGACCGGGACATCCAACACTGAAGCTTTCTTT.

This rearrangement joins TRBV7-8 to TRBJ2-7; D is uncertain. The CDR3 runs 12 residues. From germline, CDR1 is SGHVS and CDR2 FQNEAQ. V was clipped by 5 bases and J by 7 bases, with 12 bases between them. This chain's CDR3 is CASSQRLQEQYF. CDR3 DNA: TGTGCCAGCAGCCAACGATTACAAGAGCAGTACTTC.